What follows are 27 T cell receptor beta chains derived from one specimen sequenced in a study of blood T cell repertoires in COVID-19. The assay was immunoSEQ multiplex PCR, and TCRdb's table has in-frame clones only and misses some. The sample consists of about 230,000 clones, approximately 80% of them appearing once. Sequencing was performed on peripheral blood. Receptors originate from a middle-aged man with acute or convalescent COVID-19.

The chain is built from TRBV5-4 and TRBJ1-3; 7 nucleotides agree with TRBD1. Trimming took 4 bases from V and 0 from J; bases not matched to a gene: 4. This CDR3 is built from 15 residues. Per the germline V gene, CDR1 is SGHNT and CDR2 is YYREEE (reference sequence). DNA of the CDR3: TGTGCCAGCAGCCGGACAGGCCGCTCTGGAAACACCATATATTTT. This translates into CASSRTGRSGNTIYF.

The chain recombines TRBV18 with TRBJ2-7; 8 bases match TRBD1. The V gene end was trimmed by 8 bases and the J gene end by 2 bases; junction bases not matched to a gene: 8. From germline, CDR1 is KGHSH and CDR2 LQKENI. This CDR3 has 14 amino acids. This chain's CDR3 is CASRTGTGPYEQYF. The DNA of the CDR3 is TGTGCCAGCAGGACAGGGACAGGACCCTACGAGCAGTACTTC. Complete variable domain (other parts from reference TRBV18 and TRBJ2-7): NAGVMQNPRHLVRRRGQEARLRCSPMKGHSHVYWYRQLPEEGLKFMVYLQKENIIDESGMPKERFSAEFPKEGPSILRIQQVVRGDSAAYFCASRTGTGPYEQYFGPGTRLTVT.

This chain uses TRBV5-4 with TRBJ2-2; 7 bases map to TRBD1. The CDR3 sequence is 17 residues long. Germline V gene lookup returns CDR1 SGHNT and CDR2 YYREEE (reference sequence). V gave up 3 bases and J gave up 1 base; unmatched junction bases: 9. The DNA for the CDR3 is TGTGCCAGCAGCTCAGATACAGGGGTCCTGAACACCGGGGAGCTGTTTTTT. Translating gives CASSSDTGVLNTGELFF.

This rearrangement joins TRBV28 to TRBJ2-1; D gene uncertain. Looked up from germline, CDR1 is MDHEN and CDR2 is SYDVKM. CDR3 length equals 15 residues. Trimming took 3 bases from V and 5 from J, leaving 14 bases between them. The CDR3 loop is CASSLGSLIHNEQFF. The CDR3 nucleotides are TGTGCCAGCAGTTTGGGCAGCCTAATCCACAATGAGCAGTTCTTC.

The rearrangement uses TRBV4-3 and TRBJ1-5, with D unresolved. The germline gives CDR1 LGHNA, CDR2 YSLEER. This CDR3 has 13 residues. Trimming removed 1 base at V and 9 bases at J, with 10 bases between. The CDR3 is CASSQARGRPQHF. Here the CDR3 DNA reads TGCGCCAGCAGCCAAGCCCGTGGGAGGCCCCAGCATTTT.

This clone was seen only a few times. In DNA form, the CDR3 reads TGTGCCAGCAGCTCGGACAGGGTCACTGAAGCTTTCTTT. Its translation: CASSSDRVTEAFF. J is TRBJ1-1 and V is TRBV7-2; TRBD1 aligns across 8 bases. Germline CDR1 and CDR2: SGHTA and FQGNSA. The CDR3 spans 13 residues. Trimming removed 4 bases from V and 4 bases from J; junction bases left unmatched: 2.

The chain joins TRBV5-4 to TRBJ1-2; TRBD1 matches at 9 bases. Germline CDR1 reads SGHNT; CDR2 reads YYREEE (reference sequence). Trimming removed 4 bases from V and 6 bases from J; junction bases left unmatched: 7. The CDR3 spans 14 residues. CDR3: CASSPTTGGDGYTF. The CDR3 region has the DNA TGTGCCAGCAGCCCCACTACAGGGGGCGATGGCTACACCTTC.

This chain links TRBV9 with TRBJ2-5, with 10 bases that match TRBD2. This CDR3 is built from 15 residues. CDR1 and CDR2 (germline): SGDLS, YYNGEE. Germline trimming cut 0 bases from V and 5 bases from J; bases unmatched to any gene: 4. The CDR3 reads CASSVGAGGVETQYF. CDR3 sequence (DNA): TGTGCCAGCAGCGTAGGAGCGGGAGGGGTCGAGACCCAGTACTTC. The full variable domain, with the rest looked up from reference TRBV9 and TRBJ2-5, is DSGVTQTPKHLITATGQRVTLRCSPRSGDLSVYWYQQSLDQGLQFLIQYYNGEERAKGNILERFSAQQFPDLHSELNLSSLELGDSALYFCASSVGAGGVETQYFGPGTRLLVL.

The V call is TRBV24-1, the J call TRBJ2-2; D perhaps matches TRBD1 (6 bases). Germline V gene sequence: CDR1 KGHDR, CDR2 SFDVKD. CDR3 length: 14 amino acids. The V and J ends lost 9 bases and 0 bases respectively, with 10 bases between them. The CDR3 spells CATGGGSNTGELFF. In DNA, the CDR3 is TGTGCCACCGGGGGCGGTTCGAACACCGGGGAGCTGTTTTTT.

This clone was observed a few times. The chain couples TRBV9 to TRBJ1-1; TRBD1 matches at 7 bases. Trimming removed 4 bases from V and 2 bases from J; junction bases left unmatched: 17. Germline V gives CDR1 SGDLS, CDR2 YYNGEE. The CDR3 contains 18 residues. As DNA, the CDR3 is TGTGCCAGCAGCCCCATAAACAGGGGATGGCTCCGAAACACTGAAGCTTTCTTT. Protein product: CASSPINRGWLRNTEAFF. The entire variable domain, with the rest obtained from reference TRBV9 and TRBJ1-1, is as follows: DSGVTQTPKHLITATGQRVTLRCSPRSGDLSVYWYQQSLDQGLQFLIQYYNGEERAKGNILERFSAQQFPDLHSELNLSSLELGDSALYFCASSPINRGWLRNTEAFFGQGTRLTVV.

The chain links TRBV11-2 to TRBJ1-1, with D perhaps TRBD1 (6 bases). Trimming shortened V by 4 bases and J by 0 bases, and 9 bases separated the two germline ends. The CDR3 length is 14 residues. Germline assignment: CDR1 SGHAT and CDR2 FQNNGV. The CDR3 nucleotides are TGTGCCAGCAGCTATGGGACATTGAACACTGAAGCTTTCTTT. It yields the protein CASSYGTLNTEAFF.

The rearrangement joins TRBV15 to TRBJ1-1, with 7 positions matching TRBD1. The V segment lost 0 bases and the J segment 3 bases; nucleotides outside the gene matches: 10. Germline CDR1 and CDR2: LNHNV and YYDKDF (reference sequence). CDR3 length: 17 residues. CDR3 in amino acids: CATSRDVGGGWDTEAFF. The CDR3, as DNA: TGTGCCACCAGCAGAGATGTCGGAGGGGGCTGGGACACTGAAGCTTTCTTT. Full variable domain (outside the CDR3, taken from reference TRBV15 and TRBJ1-1): DAMVIQNPRYQVTQFGKPVTLSCSQTLNHNVMYWYQQKSSQAPKLLFHYYDKDFNNEADTPDNFQSRRPNTSFCFLDIRSPGLGDTAMYLCATSRDVGGGWDTEAFFGQGTRLTVV.

CDR3 in amino acids: CASSRDTGYEQYF. The CDR3 DNA sequence: TGTGCCAGCTCACGGGACACAGGCTACGAGCAGTACTTC. The V gene is TRBV18, the J gene TRBJ2-7; TRBD1 might be the D (6 bases). V was trimmed by 4 bases and J by 3 bases, leaving 10 bases between them. From germline, CDR1 is KGHSH and CDR2 LQKENI. The CDR3 is made up of 13 amino acids.

The genes are TRBV7-9 and TRBJ2-1; the D is unclear. The germline V gene has CDR1 SEHNR and CDR2 FQNEAQ (reference sequence). Trimming cost V 10 bases and J 8 bases, with 9 bases left between them. The CDR3 consists of 10 residues. The CDR3 sequence is CAIIDYEQFF. The CDR3 DNA follows: TGTGCCATCATCGACTATGAGCAGTTCTTC.

CDR3 nucleotides: TGTGCCAGCAGATACCATCTAGCGGACAGCGGCAATGAGCAGTTCTTC. This translates into CASRYHLADSGNEQFF. The chain joins TRBV6-5 to TRBJ2-1, with D possibly TRBD2 on 7 matching bases. From germline, CDR1 is MNHEY and CDR2 SVGAGI. The CDR3 length is 16 residues. V shed 6 bases and J shed 6 bases, with 21 bases lying between them.

Remarks on this clone: Other nucleotide sequences in the sample specify the same CDR3. The J gene is TRBJ2-1, the V gene TRBV7-2; 8 bases align to TRBD1. V shed 5 bases and J 0 bases; nucleotides not matched to a gene: 3. This CDR3 spans 15 amino acids. Germline V CDR1 and CDR2: SGHTA, FQGNSA. CDR3 coding DNA: TGTGCCAGCAGCCTTGGACAGGGCTCCTACAATGAGCAGTTCTTC. This sequence encodes CASSLGQGSYNEQFF.

The chain links TRBV5-4 to TRBJ2-5, with unresolved D. This CDR3 has 15 amino acids. CDR1 is SGHNT, CDR2 YYREEE, per germline (reference sequence). Trimming stripped 1 base from V and 7 bases from J, with 17 bases between. CDR3 sequence reads: CASSLWAPGFRTQYF. CDR3 sequence (DNA): TGTGCCAGCAGCTTGTGGGCCCCCGGTTTTAGGACCCAGTACTTC.

The chain carries TRBV9 and TRBJ2-4, with 7 nucleotides matching TRBD2. V was pared by 4 bases and J by 9 bases, with 7 bases of the junction left unmatched. This CDR3 contains 13 residues. Germline lookup yields CDR1 SGDLS and CDR2 YYNGEE. CDR3 coding DNA: TGTGCCAGCAGCCAGGACGGCGGGGGCATTCAGTACTTC. The encoded protein is CASSQDGGGIQYF. The whole variable domain, filled in from reference TRBV9 and TRBJ2-4, reads DSGVTQTPKHLITATGQRVTLRCSPRSGDLSVYWYQQSLDQGLQFLIQYYNGEERAKGNILERFSAQQFPDLHSELNLSSLELGDSALYFCASSQDGGGIQYFGAGTRLSVL.

The chain has TRBV19 and TRBJ2-4; 9 bases are a match to TRBD1. The germline CDR1 and CDR2 sequences are LNHDA and SQIVND (reference sequence). V lost 8 bases, J lost 1 base, and 9 bases stayed unmatched. The length of the CDR3 is 16 residues. The CDR3 sequence: CASQTGTGNAKNIQYF. The CDR3 region has the DNA TGTGCCAGTCAAACCGGGACAGGGAATGCCAAAAACATTCAGTACTTC. Together with reference TRBV19 and TRBJ2-4, the CDR3 gives the full variable domain: DGGITQSPKYLFRKEGQNVTLSCEQNLNHDAMYWYRQDPGQGLRLIYYSQIVNDFQKGDIAEGYSVSREKKESFPLTVTSAQKNPTAFYLCASQTGTGNAKNIQYFGAGTRLSVL.

The chain carries TRBV15 and TRBJ2-2; weak D call: TRBD2 (6 bases). Trimming took off 2 bases at V and 0 bases at J, with 7 bases between the two ends. The V gene's germline CDR1 is LNHNV and CDR2 YYDKDF (reference sequence). The CDR3 is 15 residues long. The CDR3 coding sequence is TGTGCCACCAGCAGAAGACTAGCGAACACCGGGGAGCTGTTTTTT. Residues: CATSRRLANTGELFF.

The V and J genes are TRBV12-3 or TRBV12-4 and TRBJ1-4; D gene uncertain. V lost 5 bases and J 8 bases, leaving 12 bases between the germline ends. The CDR3 consists of 13 residues. The CDR3: CASSRPGVEKLFF. The CDR3 DNA follows: TGTGCCAGCAGTCGCCCCGGGGTAGAAAAACTGTTTTTT.

V and J are TRBV11-2 and TRBJ2-1, with D possibly being TRBD2 (5 bases). V gave up 4 bases and J gave up 0 bases, with 13 bases separating them. CDR1 SGHAT and CDR2 FQNNGV come from the germline V gene. The CDR3 runs 16 residues. The CDR3 here is CASSSRADSSYNEQFF. CDR3 bases: TGTGCCAGCAGCTCAAGAGCGGATAGCTCCTACAATGAGCAGTTCTTC.

The J gene is TRBJ2-5, the V gene TRBV7-3; D call uncertain. Between the trimmed V and J ends, which lost 5 bases and 0 bases, there was a span of 10 bases. This CDR3 has 14 amino acids. Germline CDR1 SGHTA, CDR2 FQGTGA. CDR3 sequence reads: CASSLDRNQETQYF. For the CDR3, the DNA is TGTGCCAGCAGCCTAGACCGAAACCAAGAGACCCAGTACTTC.

This chain connects TRBV18 to TRBJ2-1; TRBD2 matches 8 bases. Germline V gene lookup returns CDR1 KGHSH and CDR2 LQKENI. CDR3 length equals 13 residues. The J segment lost 4 bases and the V segment lost 10 bases, leaving 6 bases of the junction unmatched. The CDR3 protein is CATSTSVYNEQFF. The CDR3 DNA reads TGTGCCACCTCGACTAGCGTTTACAATGAGCAGTTCTTC.

The chain couples TRBV7-2 to TRBJ1-6; D is perhaps TRBD1 (6 bases). Between the trimmed V and J ends, which lost 1 base and 7 bases, there was a span of 11 bases. Germline CDR1 SGHTA, CDR2 FQGNSA. This CDR3 contains 15 residues. Here the CDR3 reads CASSLEAGDNSPLHF. The DNA of the CDR3 is TGTGCCAGCAGCTTAGAGGCAGGGGACAATTCACCCCTCCACTTT.

The CDR3 is CASSPRTSAKTQYF. CDR3 sequence (DNA): TGTGCCAGCAGCCCCCGGACTAGCGCGAAGACCCAGTACTTC. The chain couples TRBV9 to TRBJ2-5; TRBD2 matches 9 bases. There are 14 residues in the CDR3. V gave up 4 bases and J gave up 6 bases; unmatched junction bases: 7. Per the germline V gene, CDR1 is SGDLS and CDR2 is YYNGEE.

The chain carries TRBV27 and TRBJ1-5; 10 bases are a match to TRBD1. The CDR3 is 15 amino acids. Unmatched junction bases numbered 4, after V lost 5 bases and J lost 3 bases. The germline V gene encodes CDR1 MNHEY and CDR2 SMNVEV (reference sequence). The CDR3 DNA sequence: TGTGCCAGCAGTCAGACAGGGGGCAACAATCAGCCCCAGCATTTT. It codes for CASSQTGGNNQPQHF.